This T cell receptor beta chain was recovered during a study of T cell responses to AZD1222 COVID-19 vaccine. Pooled together were second doses at about 4 or about 12 weeks. Germline V gene sequence: CDR1 SNHLY, CDR2 FYNNEI. The length of the CDR3 is 11 residues. Trimming took 2 bases from V and 8 from J, leaving 6 bases between them. A note on this clone: Its cognate antigen is unknown.

Method: immunoSEQ multiplex PCR; TCRdb's copy keeps in-frame clones and lacks some. The sample shows some 150,000 clones, 92% of them seen only once. Whole-study findings and limits: Donor demographics were predominantly white British with a female majority; clonal diversity may be underestimated.

The sequenced sample was peripheral blood, obtained 28 days after the second AZD1222 dose. The TCR was taken from an adult who received the AZD1222 COVID-19 vaccine. The chain couples TRBV2 to TRBJ1-1; D gene ambiguous. This chain's CDR3 is CASSETLEAFF. The CDR3 nucleotides read TGTGCCAGCAGTGAAACACTGGAAGCTTTCTTT.